This T cell receptor (beta chain) was captured in a study of early T cells in non-severe SARS-CoV-2 infection. Whole-study context: It was bulk RNA from unsorted whole blood that was sequenced, and the chains were unpaired. Study observations and caveats: VDJdb-based annotation leaned toward anti-spike CD8 responses and missed private and CD4 specificities.

Tagging with unique molecular identifiers was applied to individual cDNA molecules. TCRdb re-called the 5' RACE reads with MiXCR, one entry per CDR3 protein. The table lists over 85,000 distinct CDR3 sequences, roughly 15% of them singletons. Notes on this clonotype: Antigen: not known.

This CDR3 comprises 15 residues. V shed 1 base and J shed 7 bases, with 13 bases lying between them. The chain employs TRBV12-3 or TRBV12-4 and TRBJ2-2; D is possibly TRBD2 (6 bases). The TCR sequence derives from an adult who was a healthcare worker with PCR-confirmed SARS-CoV-2 infection or an uninfected control (not recorded which). Sequenced: whole blood. CDR3 in amino acids: CASSLEAGNDGELFF. The CDR3 bases are TGTGCCAGCAGTTTAGAGGCGGGGAATGACGGGGAGCTGTTTTTT.